Following are 24 T cell receptor beta chains from one sample sequenced in a study of T cells in Graves' hyperthyroidism and ophthalmopathy. Amplification of TCR beta CDR3 regions was performed using RNA transcripts as template. The HTBI primer set was used in a first-round RT-PCR of the TCR CDR3. Each CDR3 protein gets one entry after TCRdb re-called the multiplex PCR reads with MiXCR. The sample contains roughly 560,000 distinct CDR3 sequences, under 15% of which appear only once. The sample consisted of blood. Receptors originate from a woman in her forties with Graves' ophthalmopathy.

This clonotype showed up many times. This rearrangement joins TRBV19 to TRBJ2-2; maybe TRBD2 (5 bases). In germline, CDR1 is LNHDA, CDR2 SQIVND (reference sequence). The CDR3 runs to 15 residues. The ends were cut back, 7 bases at V and 6 bases at J, with 18 bases in the middle. The chain's CDR3 is CASKVLAGGSGELFF. In DNA, the CDR3 is TGTGCCAGTAAGGTGTTGGCGGGTGGCTCCGGGGAGCTGTTTTTT.

There are a few counts of this clonotype. The chain joins TRBV20-1 to TRBJ1-2, with TRBD1 as a possible D gene (5 bases). The CDR3 extends over 14 amino acids. Per germline, CDR1 DFQATT and CDR2 SNEGSKA (reference sequence). Between the trimmed V and J ends, which lost 3 bases and 8 bases, there was a span of 19 bases. The CDR3 DNA reads TGCAGTGCTAGCGCGGGGTTGACAGCCCGAGGCTACACCTTC. It codes for CSASAGLTARGYTF.

The sample holds many counts of this clonotype. The chain joins TRBV28 to TRBJ1-5; D is undetermined. The germline gives CDR1 MDHEN, CDR2 SYDVKM. V was clipped by 6 bases and J by 6 bases, with 18 bases between them. The CDR3 loop spans 15 amino acids. CDR3: CASRLSSGPSQPQHF. Here the CDR3 DNA reads TGTGCCAGCAGATTGTCAAGCGGACCAAGTCAGCCCCAGCATTTT.

This clonotype showed up many times. The chain uses TRBV12-3 or TRBV12-4 and TRBJ1-2; 7 bases map to TRBD1. The CDR3 contains 14 residues. Germline trimming cut 5 bases from V and 4 bases from J; bases unmatched to any gene: 7. CDR3 bases: TGTGCCAGCAGTCGGGACAGTCCCACCTATGGCTACACCTTC. It translates to CASSRDSPTYGYTF.

This clonotype was recorded many times. The chain uses TRBV4-1 and TRBJ2-5, with D uncertain. Trimming removed 0 bases at V and 5 bases at J, with 10 bases between. The CDR3 sequence is 14 residues long. Per germline, CDR1 MGHRA and CDR2 YSYEKL. CDR3 DNA sequence: TGCGCCAGCAGCCAAGAATCCCGGGCGGAGACCCAGTACTTC. Translating it yields CASSQESRAETQYF.

V gene TRBV6-5 combines with J gene TRBJ2-7, with D unresolved. CDR3 length: 15 amino acids. CDR1 and CDR2 (germline): MNHEY, SVGAGI. Trimming removed 2 bases at V and 3 bases at J, with 14 bases between. The CDR3 region has the DNA TGTGCCAGCAGTTACGGGCAACTTGGAAACTACGAGCAGTACTTC. This sequence encodes CASSYGQLGNYEQYF.

This clonotype was seen ten or more times. A much larger clonotype is one base distant, so this may be a read error. The rearrangement uses TRBV19 and TRBJ2-7; D gene uncertain. V was trimmed by 3 bases and J by 0 bases, leaving 6 bases between them. The CDR3 spans 13 residues. Germline CDR1 reads LNHDA; CDR2 reads SQIVND (reference sequence). DNA for the CDR3: TGTGCCAGTAGTATCCAGGTCTCCTACGAGCAGTACTTC. Residues: CASSIQVSYEQYF.

The chain is built from TRBV11-2 and TRBJ2-7; TRBD1 matches 9 bases. The germline V gene has CDR1 SGHAT and CDR2 FQNNGV. Trimming at V came to 1 base and at J to 0 bases, leaving 13 bases not matched to a gene. This CDR3 region has 19 residues. The CDR3 DNA reads as TGTGCCAGCAGCTTAGTTTGGGTCCCGGGACAGGGAAACTCCTACGAGCAGTACTTC. Amino acid sequence: CASSLVWVPGQGNSYEQYF.

Worth noting for this clonotype: A read error may be the cause here, since a much bigger clone is one base away. The chain has TRBV10-3 and TRBJ1-4, with TRBD1 matching 10 bases. V dropped 11 bases and J dropped 7; count of bases not matched to a gene: 10. CDR3 length equals 14 residues. CDR1 ENHRY and CDR2 SYGVKD come from the germline V gene. This chain's CDR3 is CAPSGTGVGEKLFF. In DNA, the CDR3 is TGTGCCCCCAGCGGGACAGGGGTGGGTGAAAAACTGTTTTTT.

This clonotype has at least ten counts. The rearrangement uses TRBV28 and TRBJ1-2; D not resolved. The V gene lost 8 bases and the J gene lost 8 bases, with 9 bases spanning the gap. Germline V gives CDR1 MDHEN, CDR2 SYDVKM. This CDR3 has 10 residues. The CDR3 protein is CASGGEGYTF. Here the CDR3 DNA reads TGTGCCAGCGGAGGAGAAGGCTACACCTTC.

The chain uses TRBV19 and TRBJ2-7; 7 nucleotides align to TRBD1. The CDR3 covers 15 residues. The J segment lost 6 bases and the V segment lost 5 bases, leaving 13 bases of the junction unmatched. The germline V gene encodes CDR1 LNHDA and CDR2 SQIVND (reference sequence). The DNA for the CDR3 is TGTGCCAGTAGTCTCACTCCGGGACAGCCTACCGAGCAGTACTTC. Amino acid sequence: CASSLTPGQPTEQYF. The full variable domain, rest sourced from reference TRBV19 and TRBJ2-7, is DGGITQSPKYLFRKEGQNVTLSCEQNLNHDAMYWYRQDPGQGLRLIYYSQIVNDFQKGDIAEGYSVSREKKESFPLTVTSAQKNPTAFYLCASSLTPGQPTEQYFGPGTRLTVT.

Ten or more counts support this clonotype. The chain couples TRBV6-1 to TRBJ2-5, with D perhaps matching TRBD1 (6 bases). The V gene lost 9 bases and the J gene lost 2 bases, with 13 bases spanning the gap. In germline, CDR1 is MNHNS, CDR2 SASEGT. CDR3 size: 13 residues. CDR3 in amino acids: CASLGGKQETQYF. The DNA for the CDR3 is TGTGCCAGTCTAGGGGGAAAGCAAGAGACCCAGTACTTC.

This clonotype was picked up many times. The chain is built from TRBV27 and TRBJ2-3; D is unresolved. The CDR3 totals 15 residues. V shed 0 bases and J shed 1 base, with 8 bases lying between them. CDR1 MNHEY and CDR2 SMNVEV come from the germline V gene (reference sequence). CDR3 amino acids: CASSLSAPGTDTQYF. DNA for the CDR3: TGTGCCAGCAGTTTATCAGCACCTGGCACAGATACGCAGTATTTT.

The chain recombines TRBV4-1 with TRBJ2-7; 9 bases map to TRBD2. V lost 4 bases to trimming and J lost 7 bases; unmatched junction nucleotides: 14. CDR1 and CDR2 from the germline V gene are MGHRA and YSYEKL. The CDR3 is 16 amino acids. The CDR3 DNA reads as TGCGCCAGCAGCCTAAACCTAGCGGGAAGAAACTATGAGCAGTACTTC. Translated, it gives CASSLNLAGRNYEQYF.

In its sample, this clonotype was seen a few times. The genes are TRBV18 and TRBJ2-2; 10 bases agree with TRBD2. This CDR3 is built from 17 residues. The J segment lost 0 bases and the V segment lost 3 bases, leaving 4 bases of the junction unmatched. Per germline, CDR1 KGHSH and CDR2 LQKENI. The CDR3 protein is CASSPSSGRANTGELFF. In nucleotides, the CDR3 is TGTGCCAGCTCACCTTCCAGCGGGAGGGCGAACACCGGGGAGCTGTTTTTT. The whole variable domain, remainder taken from reference TRBV18 and TRBJ2-2, is NAGVMQNPRHLVRRRGQEARLRCSPMKGHSHVYWYRQLPEEGLKFMVYLQKENIIDESGMPKERFSAEFPKEGPSILRIQQVVRGDSAAYFCASSPSSGRANTGELFFGEGSRLTVL.

This clonotype came up many times. This sequence joins TRBV7-2 and TRBJ2-2; a possible D gene is TRBD1 (6 bases). The germline CDR1 and CDR2 sequences are SGHTA and FQGNSA. This CDR3 has 15 residues. V was cut by 2 bases and J by 6 bases, with 13 bases left in between. Here the CDR3 reads CASSLMAGVAGELFF. The CDR3 region has the DNA TGTGCCAGCAGCTTAATGGCAGGGGTAGCCGGGGAGCTGTTTTTT.

There are a few counts of this clonotype. The chain carries TRBV20-1 and TRBJ2-5, with a possible D match to TRBD2 (6 bases). The V gene's germline CDR1 is DFQATT and CDR2 SNEGSKA (reference sequence). This CDR3 is 14 amino acids long. V was trimmed by 3 bases and J by 1 base, leaving 12 bases between them. The DNA of the CDR3 is TGCAGTGCTAGGCGGGGACGGGGCCAAGAGACCCAGTACTTC. Amino acid sequence: CSARRGRGQETQYF.

This clonotype was counted many times. J is TRBJ2-7 and V is TRBV19, with 14 bases matching TRBD2. Germline-derived CDR1 and CDR2 are LNHDA and SQIVND (reference sequence). J lost 4 bases, V lost 5 bases, and 4 bases had no gene match. The CDR3 runs to 15 residues. The CDR3 sequence is CASSSGLAGAYEQYF. CDR3 coding DNA: TGTGCCAGTAGTTCGGGACTAGCGGGAGCGTACGAGCAGTACTTC.

This clonotype has ten or more counts. V usage is TRBV28 and J usage is TRBJ2-7, with 7 bases lining up with TRBD2. After removal of 5 bases from V and 6 bases from J, the junction contained 7 bases not matched to a gene. The CDR3 is 13 amino acids. Germline V gene lookup returns CDR1 MDHEN and CDR2 SYDVKM. CDR3 DNA sequence: TGTGCCAGCAGTAGAACTAGCGCAAGCGAGCAGTACTTC. Protein product: CASSRTSASEQYF.

This clonotype was detected many times. The chain employs TRBV11-1 and TRBJ2-7; 7 nucleotides align to TRBD2. V was clipped by 5 bases and J by 8 bases; unmatched bases: 21. Per the germline V gene, CDR1 is SGHAT and CDR2 is FQDESV (reference sequence). CDR3 size: 17 residues. The CDR3 region has the DNA TGTGCCAGCAGCCCATCTAGCGGAGTCGACCTCCGGGAAAAGCAGTACTTC. Translated: CASSPSSGVDLREKQYF.

This clonotype came up a few times. The V and J genes are TRBV5-1 and TRBJ1-1; D is ambiguous. Germline V gives CDR1 SGHRS, CDR2 YFSETQ. Trimming stripped 4 bases from V and 6 bases from J, with 13 bases between. This CDR3 spans 13 amino acids. Written as DNA, the CDR3 is TGCGCCAGCAGCAGTAGTGGTTTGGCTGAAGCTTTCTTT. Translated: CASSSSGLAEAFF.

The table lists this clonotype with many counts. The chain joins TRBV19 to TRBJ1-2; 7 bases align to TRBD1. The CDR3 extends over 15 amino acids. Looked up from germline, CDR1 is LNHDA and CDR2 is SQIVND (reference sequence). V dropped 7 bases and J dropped 6; count of bases not matched to a gene: 14. The CDR3 loop reads CASTLQGRGRDGYTF. As DNA, the CDR3 is TGTGCCAGTACCCTCCAGGGGAGGGGGCGGGATGGCTACACCTTC.

The chain combines TRBV20-1 with TRBJ1-1; perhaps TRBD1 as D (5 bases). CDR1 is DFQATT, CDR2 SNEGSKA, per germline (reference sequence). Between the trimmed V and J ends, which lost 1 base and 2 bases, there was a span of 20 bases. CDR3 length: 17 amino acids. The CDR3 protein is CSARGLGGFSRNTEAFF. The CDR3, as DNA: TGCAGTGCTAGAGGACTCGGGGGATTCAGCAGAAACACTGAAGCTTTCTTT.

The rearrangement links TRBV6-1 to TRBJ1-5; 11 positions agree with TRBD1. V was clipped by 7 bases and J by 7 bases; unmatched bases: 9. The germline gives CDR1 MNHNS, CDR2 SASEGT. This CDR3 spans 15 amino acids. Here the CDR3 reads CASTPRTGGWQPQHF. The CDR3 nucleotides are TGTGCCAGCACCCCGAGGACAGGGGGCTGGCAGCCCCAGCATTTT.